Each of the 9 T cell receptor beta chains below was sequenced from the same sample in a study of cytomegalovirus exposure and HLA in healthy donors. PCR amplification relied on 60 Vbeta primers (plus 13 Jbeta primers). Sequencing used immunoSEQ multiplex PCR; TCRdb keeps in-frame clones, though not all of them. The table includes roughly 180,000 clones, roughly 85% detected once. The sequencing input was PBMCs. The receptors stem from a boy between 2 and 10 years old in good health and CMV-seronegative.

V usage is TRBV4-2 and J usage is TRBJ2-7, with 7 bases aligning to TRBD1. In germline, CDR1 is LGHNA, CDR2 YNFKEQ. The V and J ends lost 2 bases and 1 base, in that order; junction bases with no gene match: 5. CDR3 length equals 15 residues. CDR3 loop: CASSQTTGWSYEQYF. The CDR3 DNA sequence: TGTGCCAGCAGCCAAACGACAGGGTGGTCCTACGAGCAGTACTTC.

J is TRBJ2-1 and V is TRBV27; unclear D gene. Between the trimmed V and J ends, which lost 6 bases and 5 bases, there was a span of 8 bases. The CDR3 contains 12 residues. Germline V CDR1 and CDR2: MNHEY, SMNVEV (reference sequence). The CDR3 DNA reads TGTGCCAGCAGAGCCGCAAACAATGAGCAGTTCTTC. Its translation is CASRAANNEQFF.

The V call is TRBV6-1, the J call TRBJ2-3; TRBD2 matches 11 bases. Germline V gene sequence: CDR1 MNHNS, CDR2 SASEGT. CDR3 length equals 14 residues. V lost 7 bases, J lost 6 bases, and 6 bases stayed unmatched. CDR3 sequence: CASTIAGGRDTQYF. CDR3 sequence (DNA): TGTGCCAGCACTATAGCGGGGGGGCGGGATACGCAGTATTTT.

The CDR3 loop is CASSLGRVYGYTF. CDR3 nucleotide sequence: TGTGCCAGCAGCTTAGGCAGGGTCTATGGCTACACCTTC. This chain connects TRBV7-9 to TRBJ1-2; tentatively, D is TRBD1 (5 bases). Deletions cut 1 base from V and 4 bases from J, with 7 bases between. The CDR3 extends over 13 amino acids. Germline V CDR1 and CDR2: SEHNR, FQNEAQ (reference sequence).

The rearrangement joins TRBV29-1 to TRBJ2-4, with TRBD2 matching over 9 bases. CDR3 length: 13 amino acids. Germline V gene lookup returns CDR1 SQVTM and CDR2 ANQGSEA. V lost 7 bases and J lost 6; bases outside the gene matches: 7. In DNA form, the CDR3 reads TGCAGCGCCAGAGGTAGCGGGGGAAACATTCAGTACTTC. Its protein is CSARGSGGNIQYF.

The V and J genes are TRBV2 and TRBJ1-1; the D gene is possibly TRBD1 (5 bases). V lost 9 bases, J lost 1 base, and 9 bases lay in between. This CDR3 has 12 amino acids. Germline V gives CDR1 SNHLY, CDR2 FYNNEI. CDR3 amino acids: CARETANTEAFF. The CDR3 DNA is TGTGCCAGAGAGACAGCGAACACTGAAGCTTTCTTT.

The chain links TRBV10-3 to TRBJ2-7; D might be TRBD2 (5 bases). The CDR3 runs to 16 residues. V gave up 3 bases and J gave up 0 bases, with 15 bases separating them. Germline V gene lookup returns CDR1 ENHRY and CDR2 SYGVKD. DNA of the CDR3: TGTGCCATCAGTGATGAGAACAAGAGCGGCTCCTACGAGCAGTACTTC. Protein sequence: CAISDENKSGSYEQYF.

The chain recombines TRBV27 with TRBJ2-2, with unresolved D. Germline V lookup: CDR1 MNHEY, CDR2 SMNVEV (reference sequence). This CDR3 comprises 14 residues. Trimming pared 7 bases from V and 6 bases from J, leaving 15 bases between. The CDR3 reads CASNIRGTPGELFF. Here the CDR3 DNA reads TGTGCCAGCAACATTCGCGGTACCCCCGGGGAGCTGTTTTTT.

The chain links TRBV10-2 to TRBJ1-1; no clear D. The V gene lost 6 bases and the J gene lost 1 base, with 9 bases spanning the gap. Germline loops: CDR1 WSHSY, CDR2 SAAADI. This CDR3 comprises 13 residues. For the CDR3, the DNA is TGCGCCAGCAGCCTAAGATGGAACACTGAAGCTTTCTTT. Amino acids: CASSLRWNTEAFF.